The 31 T cell receptor beta chains below all came from one sample that was sequenced in a study of OX40 agonist ivuxolimab in advanced cancers. This table comes from immunoSEQ multiplex PCR, and its TCRdb copy is limited to in-frame clones, with some not included. The table has tens of thousands of clones, 81% seen once. The sequenced sample was CD4+ or CD8+ T cells sorted from blood, obtained in a trial of the OX40 agonist ivuxolimab. Every receptor here comes from an adult with an advanced solid tumor such as melanoma, head and neck, liver or kidney cancer.

This clone was recorded once. This sequence joins TRBV6-7 and TRBJ2-4; D call uncertain. TRBV6-7 carries the ORF label, with uncertain function. Trimming cost V 7 bases and J 8 bases, with 18 bases left between them. CDR3 length: 14 residues. The CDR3, as DNA: TGTGCCAGCAACAATTCCTATACTCATTACATTCAGTACTTC. Encoded protein: CASNNSYTHYIQYF.

The chain combines TRBV7-9 with TRBJ1-4; D gene uncertain. Germline loops: CDR1 SEHNR, CDR2 FQNEAQ (reference sequence). V was cut by 0 bases and J by 7 bases, with 15 bases left in between. The CDR3 contains 16 residues. Here the CDR3 reads CASSLALTGEVEKLFF. The CDR3 region has the DNA TGTGCCAGCAGCTTAGCGCTTACGGGTGAGGTTGAAAAACTGTTTTTT.

This chain uses TRBV4-2 with TRBJ2-7, with 12 bases fitting TRBD2. The CDR3 consists of 17 residues. V lost 5 bases to trimming and J lost 4 bases; unmatched junction nucleotides: 12. Germline V gene sequence: CDR1 LGHNA, CDR2 YNFKEQ. CDR3 coding DNA: TGTGCCAGCAGCGCGACTAGCGGGAGACCCGGGGGGTACGAGCAGTACTTC. This gives the protein CASSATSGRPGGYEQYF.

The chain combines TRBV6-1 with TRBJ1-4; D possibly corresponds to TRBD1 (5 bases). Germline CDR1 and CDR2: MNHNS and SASEGT. The CDR3 consists of 15 residues. Trimming took 0 bases from V and 11 from J, leaving 16 bases between them. The CDR3 DNA follows: TGTGCCAGCAGTGAAGCGGGAACCGGGGGGTGGAAACTGTTTTTT. This codes for CASSEAGTGGWKLFF.

V gene TRBV4-3 combines with J gene TRBJ2-1, with TRBD2 matching over 12 bases. With V trimmed by 0 bases and J by 3 bases, 6 bases remained unmatched. Germline-derived CDR1 and CDR2 are LGHNA and YSLEER. This CDR3 has 18 residues. The CDR3 is CASSQETSGSGFYNEQFF. Here the CDR3 DNA reads TGCGCCAGCAGCCAAGAGACTAGCGGGAGCGGGTTCTACAATGAGCAGTTCTTC.

The genes are TRBV5-5 and TRBJ1-3; the D is unclear. Germline V gene sequence: CDR1 SGHKS, CDR2 YYEKEE (reference sequence). Trimming took off 3 bases at V and 6 bases at J, with 7 bases between the two ends. CDR3 length equals 12 residues. The CDR3 DNA reads as TGTGCCAGCAGCTCCTACTTAAACACCATATATTTT. Its protein product is CASSSYLNTIYF.

V is TRBV19 and J is TRBJ1-2; D remains ambiguous. Germline V lookup: CDR1 LNHDA, CDR2 SQIVND (reference sequence). The CDR3 length is 14 residues. Trimming removed 2 bases at V and 0 bases at J, with 7 bases between. CDR3 DNA: TGTGCCAGTAGTATAATAACTCCTAACTATGGCTACACCTTC. It encodes CASSIITPNYGYTF.

The rearrangement links TRBV30 to TRBJ1-3; no definite D call. CDR3 length equals 15 residues. Trimming took 3 bases from V and 0 from J, leaving 12 bases between them. CDR1 and CDR2 from the germline V gene are GTSNPN and SVGIG (reference sequence). The CDR3: CAWSRERRSGNTIYF. The CDR3 DNA reads TGTGCCTGGAGCCGGGAAAGACGCTCTGGAAACACCATATATTTT.

This clone has more than one count but fewer than ten. The J gene is TRBJ1-6, the V gene TRBV6-6; 11 bases are shared with TRBD1. The length of the CDR3 is 15 residues. CDR1 and CDR2 from the germline V gene are MNHNY and SVGAGI (reference sequence). Trimming cost V 4 bases and J 8 bases; bases outside gene matches: 4. DNA for the CDR3: TGTGCCAGCAGTTGGGACAGGGGGGATTATTCACCCCTCCACTTT. Amino acids: CASSWDRGDYSPLHF.

V is TRBV5-6 and J is TRBJ1-5; 12 bases align to TRBD1. V lost 4 bases to trimming and J lost 8 bases; unmatched junction nucleotides: 4. CDR1 and CDR2 from the germline V gene are SGHDT and YYEEEE. CDR3 length equals 14 residues. CDR3 amino acids: CASSGGTGGEPQHF. The CDR3 DNA reads as TGTGCCAGCAGCGGAGGGACAGGGGGCGAGCCCCAGCATTTT.

This clone was observed a single time. The CDR3 nucleotides read TGCGCCAGCAGTGAGTCGGGAGGGGCGGGAGGGGTCTACAATGAGCAGTTCTTC. Protein sequence: CASSESGGAGGVYNEQFF. The genes are TRBV10-1 and TRBJ2-1; the match to TRBD2 covers 9 bases. Germline assignment: CDR1 WNHNN and CDR2 SYGVQD (reference sequence). The CDR3 is made up of 18 amino acids. J lost 3 bases, V lost 0 bases, and 9 bases had no gene match.

The chain has TRBV5-1 and TRBJ2-5; either TRBD1 or TRBD2 may fit D (6 bases each). Trimming pared 0 bases from V and 5 bases from J, leaving 14 bases between. Germline-derived CDR1 and CDR2 are SGHRS and YFSETQ. The CDR3 totals 15 residues. In nucleotides, the CDR3 is TGCGCCAGCAGCTTGGCCAATTTAGGGGGGGAGACCCAGTACTTC. Amino acids: CASSLANLGGETQYF.

The chain links TRBV6-5 to TRBJ2-7, with TRBD2 identical over 7 bases. Trimming cost V 4 bases and J 4 bases; bases outside gene matches: 4. In germline, CDR1 is MNHEY, CDR2 SVGAGI. This CDR3 region has 13 residues. CDR3 protein: CASSFIGGYEQYF. The CDR3 nucleotides are TGTGCCAGCAGTTTTATCGGGGGGTACGAGCAGTACTTC.

This rearrangement joins TRBV7-9 to TRBJ2-1; 10 bases are shared with TRBD1. This CDR3 region has 16 residues. V was clipped by 4 bases and J by 4 bases; unmatched bases: 7. CDR1 is SEHNR, CDR2 FQNEAQ, per germline (reference sequence). CDR3 sequence: CASSSSTGGFYNEQFF. CDR3 bases: TGTGCCAGCAGCTCCTCGACAGGGGGCTTTTACAATGAGCAGTTCTTC.

This clone has a handful of counts. This chain links TRBV11-1 with TRBJ2-1; TRBD2 aligns across 13 bases. V dropped 6 bases and J dropped 4; count of bases not matched to a gene: 9. Germline loops: CDR1 SGHAT, CDR2 FQDESV (reference sequence). CDR3 length: 17 residues. The CDR3 bases are TGTGCCAGCAGGTCGACTAGCGGGAGGCAACAATACAATGAGCAGTTCTTC. Translation gives CASRSTSGRQQYNEQFF.

Only one count was recorded for this clone. J is TRBJ1-2 and V is TRBV27; tentatively, D is TRBD1 (5 bases). The CDR3 is 14 residues long. Trimming pared 6 bases from V and 8 bases from J, leaving 19 bases between. Germline-derived CDR1 and CDR2 are MNHEY and SMNVEV (reference sequence). CDR3 protein: CASSALGQGRGYTF. For the CDR3, the DNA is TGTGCCAGCAGCGCTCTTGGGCAGGGAAGAGGCTACACCTTC.

The chain recombines TRBV4-1 with TRBJ1-1, with unresolved D. Trimming took off 2 bases at V and 4 bases at J, with 11 bases between the two ends. The CDR3 contains 14 residues. CDR1 and CDR2 from the germline V gene are MGHRA and YSYEKL. CDR3 residues: CASSQFWKSTEAFF. The CDR3 DNA sequence: TGCGCCAGCAGCCAATTTTGGAAGAGCACTGAAGCTTTCTTT.

This clone occurred many times. The gene calls are TRBV6-5 and TRBJ1-1; 7 positions match TRBD1. The CDR3 is 14 residues long. Germline CDR1 is MNHEY and CDR2 is SVGAGI. With 6 bases clipped from V and 4 bases from J, the junction kept 8 bases outside the gene matches. For the CDR3, the DNA is TGTGCCAGCAGCCTGTTAGGGGGCGGCACTGAAGCTTTCTTT. This gives the protein CASSLLGGGTEAFF.

The chain uses TRBV27 and TRBJ2-1, with D possibly being TRBD1 or TRBD2 (5 bases each). Germline loops: CDR1 MNHEY, CDR2 SMNVEV (reference sequence). Trimming removed 5 bases at V and 7 bases at J, with 15 bases between. This CDR3 contains 14 residues. The CDR3 loop reads CASSVRDAANEQFF. Written as DNA, the CDR3 is TGTGCCAGCAGTGTCCGGGACGCCGCTAATGAGCAGTTCTTC.

This clone was seen once. The chain joins TRBV5-4 to TRBJ2-3; TRBD2 matches at 11 bases. Germline CDR1 is SGHNT and CDR2 is YYREEE (reference sequence). The CDR3 consists of 16 residues. The V gene end was trimmed by 2 bases and the J gene end by 4 bases; junction bases not matched to a gene: 6. The CDR3 is CASSFSSGGLSDTQYF. The CDR3 DNA sequence: TGTGCCAGCAGCTTTTCTAGCGGGGGGCTATCAGATACGCAGTATTTT.

With respect to this clone: The junction does not match germline at one end; this may be a read error. V is TRBV4-1 and J is TRBJ2-2; D may be TRBD1 (5 bases). The CDR3 is 13 amino acids. Per the germline V gene, CDR1 is MGHRA and CDR2 is YSYEKL. The CDR3 reads CASSQTETGELFF. The CDR3 coding sequence is TGTGCCAGCAGCCAGACAGAAACCGGGGAGCTGTTTTTT.

This clone has only one observation. This rearrangement joins TRBV6-1 to TRBJ2-1; 7 bases fit TRBD1. From germline, CDR1 is MNHNS and CDR2 SASEGT. The V gene end was trimmed by 6 bases and the J gene end by 0 bases; junction bases not matched to a gene: 5. The CDR3 has 15 amino acids. CDR3 bases: TGTGCCAGCAGCGTTCAGGGGGTCTCCTACAATGAGCAGTTCTTC. It specifies CASSVQGVSYNEQFF.

The CDR3 protein is CASSRDRITDTQYF. DNA of the CDR3: TGTGCCAGCAGCCGCGACAGGATCACAGATACGCAGTATTTT. V and J are TRBV7-2 and TRBJ2-3; weak D call: TRBD1 (6 bases). V lost 5 bases, J lost 2 bases, and 11 bases lay in between. Germline V gene sequence: CDR1 SGHTA, CDR2 FQGNSA. The CDR3 runs 14 residues. The whole variable domain, filled in from reference TRBV7-2 and TRBJ2-3, reads GAGVSQSPSNKVTEKGKDVELRCDPISGHTALYWYRQSLGQGLEFLIYFQGNSAPDKSGLPSDRFSAERTGGSVSTLTIQRTQQEDSAVYLCASSRDRITDTQYFGPGTRLTVL.

J is TRBJ2-7 and V is TRBV12-1. TRBV12-1 is described as a pseudogene. The CDR3 has 12 amino acids. The CDR3: CASSFPRGVQYF. The CDR3 nucleotides read TGTGCCAGCAGCTTTCCCAGAGGGGTGCAGTACTTC.

The gene calls are TRBV18 and TRBJ2-7, with 7 bases aligning to TRBD1. CDR1 and CDR2 from the germline V gene are KGHSH and LQKENI. The trim removed 3 bases at V and 5 bases at J, leaving 4 bases unmatched. CDR3 size: 13 residues. CDR3 sequence: CASSPRQGNEQYF. The CDR3 DNA is TGTGCCAGCTCACCCAGACAGGGTAACGAGCAGTACTTC.

The J gene is TRBJ1-2, the V gene TRBV7-9; D not resolved. Germline-derived CDR1 and CDR2 are SEHNR and FQNEAQ (reference sequence). V was pared by 3 bases and J by 1 base, with 9 bases between. This CDR3 spans 14 amino acids. The CDR3 region has the DNA TGTGCCAGCAGCTTGCGAGAAAGTAACTATGGCTACACCTTC. Translating it yields CASSLRESNYGYTF.

This clone came up a few times. The V and J genes are TRBV6-5 and TRBJ2-7; TRBD2 matches at 9 bases. Germline assignment: CDR1 MNHEY and CDR2 SVGAGI. This CDR3 contains 14 residues. V shed 7 bases and J 3 bases; nucleotides not matched to a gene: 7. This CDR3 is CASNQREDLYEQYF. DNA for the CDR3: TGTGCCAGCAACCAGCGGGAGGACCTCTACGAGCAGTACTTC.

The V call is TRBV7-9, the J call TRBJ2-1; perhaps TRBD2 as D (6 bases). V shed 2 bases and J shed 10 bases, with 12 bases lying between them. Germline CDR1 reads SEHNR; CDR2 reads FQNEAQ (reference sequence). The CDR3 runs 13 residues. The CDR3 is CASSLYGGGEQFF. The CDR3 nucleotides read TGTGCCAGCAGCTTATACGGGGGAGGAGAGCAGTTCTTC.

Only one count was recorded for this clone. At one of its ends the junction is not consistent with the germline gene, which may arise from a read error. The chain recombines TRBV7-7 with TRBJ2-5, with D possibly being TRBD2 (5 bases). CDR1 is SSHAT, CDR2 FNYEAQ, per germline (reference sequence). The CDR3 covers 13 residues. The CDR3, as DNA: TGTGCTAGCAGCTTCGGACTTGAAGGGACCCAGTACTTC. Its protein is CASSFGLEGTQYF. Full variable domain (remainder filled in from reference TRBV7-7 and TRBJ2-5): GAGVSQSPRYKVTKRGQDVTLRCDPISSHATLYWYQQALGQGPEFLTYFNYEAQPDKSGLPSDRFSAERPEGSISTLTIQRTEQRDSAMYRCASSFGLEGTQYFGPGTRLLVL.

V and J are TRBV5-1 and TRBJ1-4; D is unclear. The CDR3 has 15 residues. V lost 0 bases and J lost 0, with 6 bases in between. In germline, CDR1 is SGHRS, CDR2 YFSETQ. The CDR3 DNA follows: TGCGCCAGCAGCTTGGCGACGGCAACTAATGAAAAACTGTTTTTT. Translation gives CASSLATATNEKLFF.

The rearrangement links TRBV6-1 to TRBJ2-1; 9 nucleotides agree with TRBD1. This CDR3 is built from 15 residues. The J segment lost 3 bases and the V segment lost 1 base, leaving 1 base of the junction unmatched. The germline CDR1 and CDR2 sequences are MNHNS and SASEGT. The CDR3 nucleotides are TGTGCCAGCAGTGAAGAGGGACAGGGCTACAATGAGCAGTTCTTC. Translating it yields CASSEEGQGYNEQFF.